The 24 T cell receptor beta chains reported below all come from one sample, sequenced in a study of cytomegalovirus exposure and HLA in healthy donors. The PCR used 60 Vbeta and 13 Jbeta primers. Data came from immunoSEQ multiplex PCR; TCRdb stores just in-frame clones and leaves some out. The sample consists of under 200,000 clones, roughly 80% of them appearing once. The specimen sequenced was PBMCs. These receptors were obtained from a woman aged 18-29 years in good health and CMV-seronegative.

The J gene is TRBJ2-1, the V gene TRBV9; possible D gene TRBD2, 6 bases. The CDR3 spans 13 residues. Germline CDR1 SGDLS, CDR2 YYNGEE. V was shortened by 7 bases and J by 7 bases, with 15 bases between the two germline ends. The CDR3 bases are TGTGCCAGCGGGCGGGAACTCCTAAATGAGCAGTTCTTC. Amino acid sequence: CASGRELLNEQFF. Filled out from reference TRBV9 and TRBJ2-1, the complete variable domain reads DSGVTQTPKHLITATGQRVTLRCSPRSGDLSVYWYQQSLDQGLQFLIQYYNGEERAKGNILERFSAQQFPDLHSELNLSSLELGDSALYFCASGRELLNEQFFGPGTRLTVL.

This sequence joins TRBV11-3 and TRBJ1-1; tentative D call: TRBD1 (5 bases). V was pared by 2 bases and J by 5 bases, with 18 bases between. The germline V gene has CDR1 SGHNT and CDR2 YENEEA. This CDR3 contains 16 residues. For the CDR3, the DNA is TGTGCCAGCAGCTTATGGGATGCCCTAAAGGGGACTGAAGCTTTCTTT. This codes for CASSLWDALKGTEAFF.

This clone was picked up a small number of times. The CDR3 nucleotides are TGTGCCACCAGCAGAGATCTATTGAACACTGAAGCTTTCTTT. This codes for CATSRDLLNTEAFF. The rearrangement joins TRBV15 to TRBJ1-1; D gene ambiguous. Germline CDR1 reads LNHNV; CDR2 reads YYDKDF (reference sequence). The CDR3 runs 14 residues. The V gene lost 0 bases and the J gene lost 0 bases, with 5 bases spanning the gap.

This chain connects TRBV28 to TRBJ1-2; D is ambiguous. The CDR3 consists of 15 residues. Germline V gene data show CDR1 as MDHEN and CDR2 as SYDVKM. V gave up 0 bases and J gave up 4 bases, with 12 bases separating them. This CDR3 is CASSLWRAGVYGYTF. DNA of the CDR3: TGTGCCAGCAGTTTATGGAGGGCCGGGGTCTATGGCTACACCTTC.

In nucleotides, the CDR3 is TGCGCCAGCAGTGAGGCCAGGGGACCAGATACGCAGTATTTT. Protein product: CASSEARGPDTQYF. V is TRBV10-1 and J is TRBJ2-3, with D perhaps TRBD1 (6 bases). The CDR3 is 14 amino acids. The germline V and J ends were trimmed by 2 bases and 4 bases, with 10 bases remaining between them. CDR1 is WNHNN, CDR2 SYGVQD, per germline (reference sequence).

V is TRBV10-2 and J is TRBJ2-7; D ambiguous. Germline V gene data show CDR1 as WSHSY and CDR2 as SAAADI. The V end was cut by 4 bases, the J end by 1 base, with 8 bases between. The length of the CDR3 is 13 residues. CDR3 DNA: TGCGCCAGCAGTGTTGGCAGGTCCTACGAGCAGTACTTC. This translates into CASSVGRSYEQYF.

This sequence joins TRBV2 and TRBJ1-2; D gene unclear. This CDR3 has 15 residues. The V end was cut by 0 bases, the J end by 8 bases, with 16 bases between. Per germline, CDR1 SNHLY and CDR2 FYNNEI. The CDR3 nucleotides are TGTGCCAGCAGTGAAGCCTCCTATTCTGTTGTCGGCTACACCTTC. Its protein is CASSEASYSVVGYTF. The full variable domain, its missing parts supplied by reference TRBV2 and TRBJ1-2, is EPEVTQTPSHQVTQMGQEVILRCVPISNHLYFYWYRQILGQKVEFLVSFYNNEISEKSEIFDDQFSVERPDGSNFTLKIRSTKLEDSAMYFCASSEASYSVVGYTFGSGTRLTVV.

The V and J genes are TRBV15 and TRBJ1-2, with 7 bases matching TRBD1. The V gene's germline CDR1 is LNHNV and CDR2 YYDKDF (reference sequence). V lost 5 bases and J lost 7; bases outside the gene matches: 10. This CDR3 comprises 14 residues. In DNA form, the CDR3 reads TGTGCCACCAGCGGCAGACAGGGATGGGGTGGCTACACCTTC. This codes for CATSGRQGWGGYTF.

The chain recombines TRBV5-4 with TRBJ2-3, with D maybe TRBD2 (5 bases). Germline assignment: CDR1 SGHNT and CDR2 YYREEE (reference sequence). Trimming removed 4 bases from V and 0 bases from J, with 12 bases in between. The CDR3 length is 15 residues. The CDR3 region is CASSPVRVSTDTQYF. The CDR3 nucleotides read TGTGCCAGCAGCCCCGTGCGGGTTAGCACAGATACGCAGTATTTT.

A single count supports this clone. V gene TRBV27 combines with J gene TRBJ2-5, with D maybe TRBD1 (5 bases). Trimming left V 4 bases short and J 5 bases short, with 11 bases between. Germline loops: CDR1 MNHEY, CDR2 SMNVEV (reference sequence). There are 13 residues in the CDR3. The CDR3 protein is CASSSRRVETQYF. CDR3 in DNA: TGTGCCAGCAGTTCCCGCAGGGTGGAGACCCAGTACTTC.

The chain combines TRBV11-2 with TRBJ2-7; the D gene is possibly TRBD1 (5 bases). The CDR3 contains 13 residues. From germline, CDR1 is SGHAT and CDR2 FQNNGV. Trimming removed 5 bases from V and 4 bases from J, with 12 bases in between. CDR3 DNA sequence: TGTGCCAGCAGCAAGACAGATGCTTACGAGCAGTACGTC. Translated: CASSKTDAYEQYV.

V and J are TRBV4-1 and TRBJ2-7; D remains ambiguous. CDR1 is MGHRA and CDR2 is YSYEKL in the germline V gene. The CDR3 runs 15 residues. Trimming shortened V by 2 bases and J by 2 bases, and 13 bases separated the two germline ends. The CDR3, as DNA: TGCGCCAGCAGCCAAATCTTAGGTAGCACCTACGAGCAGTACGTC. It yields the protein CASSQILGSTYEQYV.

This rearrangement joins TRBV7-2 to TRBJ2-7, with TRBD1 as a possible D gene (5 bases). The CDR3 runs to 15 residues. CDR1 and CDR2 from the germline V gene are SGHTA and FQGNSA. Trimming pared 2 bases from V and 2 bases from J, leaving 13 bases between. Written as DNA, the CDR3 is TGTGCCAGCAGCTTAAGGGGCGGCTCTACCTACGAGCAGTACGTC. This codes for CASSLRGGSTYEQYV.

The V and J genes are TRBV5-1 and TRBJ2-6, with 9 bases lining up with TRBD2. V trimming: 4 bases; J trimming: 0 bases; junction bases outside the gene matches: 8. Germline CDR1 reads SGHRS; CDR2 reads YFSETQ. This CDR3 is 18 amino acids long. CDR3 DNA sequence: TGCGCCAGCAGCACTCAACTAGCGGGCGCCTCTGGGGCCAACGTCCTGACTTTC. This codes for CASSTQLAGASGANVLTF.

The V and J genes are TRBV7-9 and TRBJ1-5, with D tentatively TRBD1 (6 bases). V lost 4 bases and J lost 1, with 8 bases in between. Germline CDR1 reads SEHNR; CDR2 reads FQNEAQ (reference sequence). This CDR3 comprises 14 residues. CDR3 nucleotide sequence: TGTGCCAGCAGCTATGACAGGAGCAATCAGCCCCAGCATTTT. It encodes CASSYDRSNQPQHF.

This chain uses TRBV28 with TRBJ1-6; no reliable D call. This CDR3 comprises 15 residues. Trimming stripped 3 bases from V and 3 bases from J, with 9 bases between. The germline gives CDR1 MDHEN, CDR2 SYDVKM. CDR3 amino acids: CASSFSGVYNSPLHF. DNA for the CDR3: TGTGCCAGCAGTTTTAGCGGGGTCTATAATTCACCCCTCCACTTT.

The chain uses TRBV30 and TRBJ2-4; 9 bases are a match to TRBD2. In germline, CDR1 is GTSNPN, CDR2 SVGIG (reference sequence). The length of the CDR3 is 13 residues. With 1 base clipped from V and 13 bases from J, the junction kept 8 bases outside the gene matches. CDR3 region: CAWSGLAGLRQYF. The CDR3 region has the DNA TGTGCCTGGAGTGGCCTAGCGGGGCTCCGACAGTACTTC.

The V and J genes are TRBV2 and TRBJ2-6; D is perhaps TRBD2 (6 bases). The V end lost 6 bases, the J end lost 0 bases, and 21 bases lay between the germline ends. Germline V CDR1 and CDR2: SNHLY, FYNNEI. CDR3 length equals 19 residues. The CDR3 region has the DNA TGTGCCAGCAGGACGCGGTTTGGACTAACCAGCTCTGGGGCCAACGTCCTGACTTTC. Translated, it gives CASRTRFGLTSSGANVLTF. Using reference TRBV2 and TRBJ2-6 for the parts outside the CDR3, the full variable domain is EPEVTQTPSHQVTQMGQEVILRCVPISNHLYFYWYRQILGQKVEFLVSFYNNEISEKSEIFDDQFSVERPDGSNFTLKIRSTKLEDSAMYFCASRTRFGLTSSGANVLTFGAGSRLTVL.

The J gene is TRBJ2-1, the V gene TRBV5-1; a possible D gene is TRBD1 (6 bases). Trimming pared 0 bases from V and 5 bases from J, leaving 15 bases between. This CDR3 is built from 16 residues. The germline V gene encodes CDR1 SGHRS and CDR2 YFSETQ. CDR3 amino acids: CASSLAQGPGDNEQFF. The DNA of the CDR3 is TGCGCCAGCAGCTTGGCTCAGGGGCCAGGAGACAATGAGCAGTTCTTC.

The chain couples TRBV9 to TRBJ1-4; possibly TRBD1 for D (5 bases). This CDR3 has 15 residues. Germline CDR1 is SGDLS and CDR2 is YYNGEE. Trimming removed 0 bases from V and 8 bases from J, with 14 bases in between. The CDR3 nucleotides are TGTGCCAGCAGCGTAGATGGGGGGGTAAGGGAAAAACTGTTTTTT. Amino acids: CASSVDGGVREKLFF.

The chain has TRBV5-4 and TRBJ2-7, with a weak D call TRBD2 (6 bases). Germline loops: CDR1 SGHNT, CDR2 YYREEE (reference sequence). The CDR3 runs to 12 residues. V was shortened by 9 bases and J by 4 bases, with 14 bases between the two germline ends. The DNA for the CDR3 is TGTGCCACCAATGATCGGGGGTACGAGCAGTACTTC. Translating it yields CATNDRGYEQYF.

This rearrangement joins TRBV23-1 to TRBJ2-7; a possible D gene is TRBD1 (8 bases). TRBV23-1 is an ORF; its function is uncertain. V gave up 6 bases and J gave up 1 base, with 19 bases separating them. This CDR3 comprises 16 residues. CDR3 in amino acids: CASRIPSGTGSYEQYV. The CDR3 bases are TGCGCCAGCAGAATTCCGAGCGGGACAGGATCCTACGAGCAGTACGTC.

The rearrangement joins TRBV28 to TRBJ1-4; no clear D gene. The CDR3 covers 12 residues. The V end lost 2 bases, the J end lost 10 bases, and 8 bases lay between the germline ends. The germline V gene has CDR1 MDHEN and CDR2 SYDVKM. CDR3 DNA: TGTGCCAGCAGTTTAGGAGAGGGAAAACTGTTTTTT. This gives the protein CASSLGEGKLFF.

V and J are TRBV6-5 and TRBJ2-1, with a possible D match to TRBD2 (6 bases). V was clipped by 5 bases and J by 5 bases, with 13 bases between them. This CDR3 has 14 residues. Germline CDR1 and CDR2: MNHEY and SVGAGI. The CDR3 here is CASSPGVADNEQFF. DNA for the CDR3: TGTGCCAGCAGTCCCGGGGTAGCGGACAATGAGCAGTTCTTC.